Described below is a single T cell receptor (beta chain) sequence and its context. Libraries were prepared by immunoSEQ multiplex PCR; TCRdb keeps only in-frame clonotypes and omits some of them. The sample has 97,000 or so clones; about nine tenths are singletons. The data belong to a study of blood T cell repertoires in COVID-19. V was clipped by 6 bases and J by 2 bases, with 14 bases between them. The CDR3 runs 14 residues. Germline assignment: CDR1 MNHEY and CDR2 SVGEGT. The gene calls are TRBV6-2 or TRBV6-3 and TRBJ2-7; a weak D match, TRBD1 (6 bases). The sequenced sample was peripheral blood. This clonotype originated in a woman aged 45 to 65 with COVID-19, enrolled during active disease. CDR3: CASSRLQGTYEQYF. The CDR3 nucleotides are TGTGCCAGCAGCCGCCTACAGGGAACCTACGAGCAGTACTTC.